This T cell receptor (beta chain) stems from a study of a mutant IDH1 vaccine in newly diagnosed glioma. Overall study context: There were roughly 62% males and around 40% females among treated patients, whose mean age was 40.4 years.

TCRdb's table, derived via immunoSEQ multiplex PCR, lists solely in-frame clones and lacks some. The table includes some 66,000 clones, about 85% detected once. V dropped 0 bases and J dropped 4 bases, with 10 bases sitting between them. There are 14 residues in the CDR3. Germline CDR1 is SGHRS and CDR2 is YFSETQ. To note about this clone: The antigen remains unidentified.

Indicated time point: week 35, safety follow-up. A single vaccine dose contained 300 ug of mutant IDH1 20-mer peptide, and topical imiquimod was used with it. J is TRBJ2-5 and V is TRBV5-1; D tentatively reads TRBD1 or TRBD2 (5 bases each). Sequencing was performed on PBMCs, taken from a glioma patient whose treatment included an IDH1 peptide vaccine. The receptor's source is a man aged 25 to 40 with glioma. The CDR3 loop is CASSLGGSRETQYF. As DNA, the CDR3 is TGCGCCAGCAGCTTGGGGGGGTCGCGAGAGACCCAGTACTTC.